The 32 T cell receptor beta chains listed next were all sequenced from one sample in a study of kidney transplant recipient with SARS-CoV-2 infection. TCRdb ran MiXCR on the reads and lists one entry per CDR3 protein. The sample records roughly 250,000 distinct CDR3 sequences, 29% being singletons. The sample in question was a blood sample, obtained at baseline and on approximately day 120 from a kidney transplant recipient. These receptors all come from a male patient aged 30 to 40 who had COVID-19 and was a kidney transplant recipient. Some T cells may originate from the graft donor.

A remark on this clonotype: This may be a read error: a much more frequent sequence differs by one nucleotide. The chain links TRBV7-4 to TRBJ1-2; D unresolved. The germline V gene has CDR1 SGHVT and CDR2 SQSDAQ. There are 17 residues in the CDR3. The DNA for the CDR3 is TGTGCCAGCAGCGCGCACAATTCAGCTCGAAAGACCTATAGCTACACCTTC. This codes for CASSAHNSARKTYSYTF.

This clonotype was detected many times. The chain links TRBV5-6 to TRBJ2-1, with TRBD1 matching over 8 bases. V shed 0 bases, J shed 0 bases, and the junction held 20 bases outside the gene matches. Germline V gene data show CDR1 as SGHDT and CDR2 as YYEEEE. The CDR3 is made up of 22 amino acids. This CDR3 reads CASSLVWAGGSGAPSSYNEQFF. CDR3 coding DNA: TGTGCCAGCAGCTTGGTATGGGCAGGGGGCTCTGGGGCGCCTTCCTCCTACAATGAGCAGTTCTTC.

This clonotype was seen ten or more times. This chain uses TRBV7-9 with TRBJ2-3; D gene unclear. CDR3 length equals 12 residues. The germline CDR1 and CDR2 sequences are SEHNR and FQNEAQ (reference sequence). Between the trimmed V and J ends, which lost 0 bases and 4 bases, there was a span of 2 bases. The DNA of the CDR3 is TGTGCCAGCAGCTTAGCCCCAGATACGCAGTATTTT. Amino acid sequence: CASSLAPDTQYF.

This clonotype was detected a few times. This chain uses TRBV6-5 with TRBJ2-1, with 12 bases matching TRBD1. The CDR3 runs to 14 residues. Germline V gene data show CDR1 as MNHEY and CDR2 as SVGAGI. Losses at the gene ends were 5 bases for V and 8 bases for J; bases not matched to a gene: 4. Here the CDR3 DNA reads TGTGCCAGCAGTGAGTGGGACAGGGGGCATGAGCAGTTCTTC. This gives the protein CASSEWDRGHEQFF.

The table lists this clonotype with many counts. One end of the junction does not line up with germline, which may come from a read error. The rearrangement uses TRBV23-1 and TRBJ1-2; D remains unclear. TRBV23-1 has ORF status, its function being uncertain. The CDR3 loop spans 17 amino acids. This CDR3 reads CASSKSPLRRKTYGYTF. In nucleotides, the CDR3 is TGCGCCAGCAGTAAATCCCCGCTACGCAGAAAGACCTATGGCTACACCTTC.

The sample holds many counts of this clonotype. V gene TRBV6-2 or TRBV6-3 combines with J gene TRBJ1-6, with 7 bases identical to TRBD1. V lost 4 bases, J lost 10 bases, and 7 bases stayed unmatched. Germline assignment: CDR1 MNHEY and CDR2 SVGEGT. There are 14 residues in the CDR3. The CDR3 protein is CASSSGTDLSPLHF. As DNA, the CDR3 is TGTGCCAGCAGTTCCGGGACAGACCTGTCACCCCTCCACTTT.

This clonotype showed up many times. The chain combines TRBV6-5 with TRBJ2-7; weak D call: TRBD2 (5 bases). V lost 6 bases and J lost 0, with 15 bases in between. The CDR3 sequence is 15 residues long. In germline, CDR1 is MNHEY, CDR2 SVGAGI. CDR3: CASRKEVVSSYEQYF. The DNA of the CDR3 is TGTGCCAGCAGAAAGGAGGTAGTGAGCTCCTACGAGCAGTACTTC.

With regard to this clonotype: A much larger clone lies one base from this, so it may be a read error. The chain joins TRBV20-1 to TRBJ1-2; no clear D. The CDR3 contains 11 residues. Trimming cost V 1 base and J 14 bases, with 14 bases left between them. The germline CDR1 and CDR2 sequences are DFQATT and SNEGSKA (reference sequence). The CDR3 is CSARAGNQETF. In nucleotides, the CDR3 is TGCAGTGCTAGAGCGGGGAACCAGGAGACCTTC.

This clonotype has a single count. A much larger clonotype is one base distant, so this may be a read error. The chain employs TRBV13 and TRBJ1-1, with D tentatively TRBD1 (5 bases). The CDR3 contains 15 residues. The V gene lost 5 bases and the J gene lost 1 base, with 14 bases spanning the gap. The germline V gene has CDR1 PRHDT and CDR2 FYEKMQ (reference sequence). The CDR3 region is CASSGSGAGNTEAFF. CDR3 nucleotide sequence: TGTGCCAGCAGCGGATCCGGGGCAGGGAACACTGAAGCTTTCTTT. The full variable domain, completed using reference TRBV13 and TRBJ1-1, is AAGVIQSPRHLIKEKRETATLKCYPIPRHDTVYWYQQGPGQDPQFLISFYEKMQSDKGSIPDRFSAQQFSDYHSELNMSSLELGDSALYFCASSGSGAGNTEAFFGQGTRLTVV.

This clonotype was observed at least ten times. The CDR3 region has the DNA TGTGCCAGCAGTATTAGCGGGAGGGCACAGGATACGCAGTATTTT. Residues: CASSISGRAQDTQYF. This chain links TRBV12-3 or TRBV12-4 with TRBJ2-3; 11 bases match TRBD2. This CDR3 has 15 amino acids. Trimming took 5 bases from V and 6 from J; bases not matched to a gene: 7.

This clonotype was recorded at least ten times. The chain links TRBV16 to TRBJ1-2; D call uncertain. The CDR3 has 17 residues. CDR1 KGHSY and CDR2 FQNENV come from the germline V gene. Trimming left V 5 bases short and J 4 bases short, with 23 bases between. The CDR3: CASSYSWVVRKTYGYTF. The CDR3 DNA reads TGTGCCAGCAGCTATTCTTGGGTCGTTAGAAAGACCTATGGCTACACCTTC.

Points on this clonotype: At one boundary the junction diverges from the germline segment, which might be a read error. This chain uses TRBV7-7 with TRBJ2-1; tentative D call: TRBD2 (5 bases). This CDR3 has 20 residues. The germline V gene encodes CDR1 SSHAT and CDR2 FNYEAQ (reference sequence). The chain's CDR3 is CASSLKNAGVYSRSYNEQFF. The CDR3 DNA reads TGTGCTAGCAGCTTAAAAAACGCCGGGGTTTACTCCCGCTCCTACAATGAGCAGTTCTTC. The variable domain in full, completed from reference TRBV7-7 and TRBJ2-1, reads GAGVSQSPRYKVTKRGQDVTLRCDPISSHATLYWYQQALGQGPEFLTYFNYEAQPDKSGLPSDRFSAERPEGSISTLTIQRTEQRDSAMYRCASSLKNAGVYSRSYNEQFFGPGTRLTVL.

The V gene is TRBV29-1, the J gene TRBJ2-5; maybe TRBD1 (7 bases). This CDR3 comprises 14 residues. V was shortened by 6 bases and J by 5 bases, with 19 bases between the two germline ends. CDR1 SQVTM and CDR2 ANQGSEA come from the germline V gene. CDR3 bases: TGCAGCGTCGAAACCAAGACAGGGAGGGAGACCCAGTACTTC. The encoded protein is CSVETKTGRETQYF.

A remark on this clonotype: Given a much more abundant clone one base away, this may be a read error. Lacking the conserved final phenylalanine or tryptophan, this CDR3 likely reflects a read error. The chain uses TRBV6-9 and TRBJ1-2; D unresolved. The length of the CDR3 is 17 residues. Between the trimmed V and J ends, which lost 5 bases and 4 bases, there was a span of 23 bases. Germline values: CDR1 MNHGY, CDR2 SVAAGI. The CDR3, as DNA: TGTGCCAGCAGTCGTTTGTGGCCTTACGGAAAGACCTATGGCTACACCCTC. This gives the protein CASSRLWPYGKTYGYTL.

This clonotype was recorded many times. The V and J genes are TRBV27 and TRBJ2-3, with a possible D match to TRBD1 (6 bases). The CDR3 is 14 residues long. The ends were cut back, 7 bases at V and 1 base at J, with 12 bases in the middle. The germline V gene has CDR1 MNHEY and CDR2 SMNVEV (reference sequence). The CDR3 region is CASKPGVGTDTQYF. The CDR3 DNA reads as TGTGCCAGCAAACCAGGGGTGGGCACAGATACGCAGTATTTT.

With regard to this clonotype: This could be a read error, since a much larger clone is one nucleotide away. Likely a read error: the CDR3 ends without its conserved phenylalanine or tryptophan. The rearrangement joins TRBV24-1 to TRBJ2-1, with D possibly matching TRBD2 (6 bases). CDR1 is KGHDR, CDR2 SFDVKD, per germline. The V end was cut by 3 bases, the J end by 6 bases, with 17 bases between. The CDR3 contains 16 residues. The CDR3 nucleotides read TGTGCCACCAGTGATCCAGATTCAAGGACTATCAATGAGCAGTTCCTC. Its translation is CATSDPDSRTINEQFL.

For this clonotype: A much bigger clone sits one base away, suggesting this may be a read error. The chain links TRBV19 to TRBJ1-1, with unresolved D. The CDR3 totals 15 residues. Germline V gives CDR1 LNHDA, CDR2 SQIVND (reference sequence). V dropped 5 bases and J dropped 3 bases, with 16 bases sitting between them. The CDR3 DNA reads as TGTGCCAGTAGTCCCGCGACGGGAAAGGACACTGAAGCTTTCTTT. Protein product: CASSPATGKDTEAFF. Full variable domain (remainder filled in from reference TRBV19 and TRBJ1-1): DGGITQSPKYLFRKEGQNVTLSCEQNLNHDAMYWYRQDPGQGLRLIYYSQIVNDFQKGDIAEGYSVSREKKESFPLTVTSAQKNPTAFYLCASSPATGKDTEAFFGQGTRLTVV.

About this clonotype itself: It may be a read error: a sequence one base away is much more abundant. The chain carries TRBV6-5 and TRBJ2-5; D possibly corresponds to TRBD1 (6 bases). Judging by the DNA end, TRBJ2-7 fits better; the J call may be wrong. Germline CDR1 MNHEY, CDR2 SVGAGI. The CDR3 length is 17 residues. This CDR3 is CASSYYGQSEKSNEQYF. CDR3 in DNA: TGTGCCAGCAGTTACTATGGACAGTCGGAGAAAAGCAACGAGCAGTACTTC.

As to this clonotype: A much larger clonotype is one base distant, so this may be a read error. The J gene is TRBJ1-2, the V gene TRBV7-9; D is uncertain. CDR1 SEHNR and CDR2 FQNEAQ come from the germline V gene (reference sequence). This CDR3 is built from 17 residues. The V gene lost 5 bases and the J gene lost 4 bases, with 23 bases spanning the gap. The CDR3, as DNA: TGTGCCAGCAGCCCGCAAAAATACCATGGAGAGACCTATGGCTACACCTTC. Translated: CASSPQKYHGETYGYTF.

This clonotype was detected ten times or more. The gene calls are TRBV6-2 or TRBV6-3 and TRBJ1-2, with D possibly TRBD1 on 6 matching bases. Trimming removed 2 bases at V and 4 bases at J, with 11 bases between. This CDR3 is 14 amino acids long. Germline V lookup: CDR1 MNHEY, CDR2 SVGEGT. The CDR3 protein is CASSYGGAVYGYTF. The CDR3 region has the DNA TGTGCCAGCAGTTACGGGGGGGCCGTCTATGGCTACACCTTC.

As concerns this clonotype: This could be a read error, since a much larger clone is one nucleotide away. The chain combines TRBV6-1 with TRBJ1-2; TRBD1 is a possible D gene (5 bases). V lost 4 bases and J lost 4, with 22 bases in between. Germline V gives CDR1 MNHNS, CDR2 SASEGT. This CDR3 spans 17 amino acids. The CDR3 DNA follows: TGTGCCAGCAGTGTATCGGGGGAATGTAAAAAGACCTATGGCTACACCTTC. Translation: CASSVSGECKKTYGYTF.

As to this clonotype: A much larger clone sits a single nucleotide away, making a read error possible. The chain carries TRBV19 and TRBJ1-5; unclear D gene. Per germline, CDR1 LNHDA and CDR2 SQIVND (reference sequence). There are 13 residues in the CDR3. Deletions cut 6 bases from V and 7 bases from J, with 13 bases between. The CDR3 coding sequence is TGTGCCAGTAGAAGTGGGTATTGGCAGCCCCAGCATTTT. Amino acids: CASRSGYWQPQHF.

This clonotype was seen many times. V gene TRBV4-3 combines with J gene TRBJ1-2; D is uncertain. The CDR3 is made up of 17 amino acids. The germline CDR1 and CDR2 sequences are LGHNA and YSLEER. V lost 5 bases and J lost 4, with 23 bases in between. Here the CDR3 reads CASSDLGGRRKTYGYTF. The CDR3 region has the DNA TGCGCCAGCAGCGATCTGGGAGGACGTCGAAAGACCTATGGCTACACCTTC.

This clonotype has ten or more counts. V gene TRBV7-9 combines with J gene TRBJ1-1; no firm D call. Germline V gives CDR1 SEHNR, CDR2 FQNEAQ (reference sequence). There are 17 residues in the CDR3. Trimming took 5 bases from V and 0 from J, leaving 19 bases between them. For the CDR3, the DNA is TGTGCCAGCAGCGTCAACTCCGGACCGCCCCTGAACACTGAAGCTTTCTTT. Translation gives CASSVNSGPPLNTEAFF.

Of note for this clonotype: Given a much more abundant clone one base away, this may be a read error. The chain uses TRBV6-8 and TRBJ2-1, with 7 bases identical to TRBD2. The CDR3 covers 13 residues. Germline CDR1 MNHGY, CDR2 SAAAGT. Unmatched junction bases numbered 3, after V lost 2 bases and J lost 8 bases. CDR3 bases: TGTGCCAGCAGTTACGTGGGAGGGGATGAGCAGTTCTTC. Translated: CASSYVGGDEQFF.

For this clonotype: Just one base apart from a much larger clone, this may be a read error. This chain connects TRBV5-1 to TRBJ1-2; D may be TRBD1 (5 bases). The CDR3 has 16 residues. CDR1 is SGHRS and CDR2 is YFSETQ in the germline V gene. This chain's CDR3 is CAGSQGSVRKTYGYTF. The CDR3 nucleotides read TGCGCCGGCAGTCAGGGATCGGTTCGAAAGACCTATGGCTACACCTTC.

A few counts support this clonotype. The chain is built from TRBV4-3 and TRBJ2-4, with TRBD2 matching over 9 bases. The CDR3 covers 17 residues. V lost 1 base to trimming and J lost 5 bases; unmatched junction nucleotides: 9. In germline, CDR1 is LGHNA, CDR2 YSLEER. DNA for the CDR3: TGCGCCAGCAGCCAAGCTGTGGATAGCGGGAGCCAAAACATTCAGTACTTC. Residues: CASSQAVDSGSQNIQYF.

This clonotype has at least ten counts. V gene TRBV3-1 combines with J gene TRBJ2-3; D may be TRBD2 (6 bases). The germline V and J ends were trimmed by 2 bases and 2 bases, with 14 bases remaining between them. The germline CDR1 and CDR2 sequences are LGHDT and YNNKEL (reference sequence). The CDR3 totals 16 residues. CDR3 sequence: CASSQTASGSTDTQYF. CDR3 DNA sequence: TGTGCCAGCAGCCAAACGGCCAGCGGGTCCACAGATACGCAGTATTTT.

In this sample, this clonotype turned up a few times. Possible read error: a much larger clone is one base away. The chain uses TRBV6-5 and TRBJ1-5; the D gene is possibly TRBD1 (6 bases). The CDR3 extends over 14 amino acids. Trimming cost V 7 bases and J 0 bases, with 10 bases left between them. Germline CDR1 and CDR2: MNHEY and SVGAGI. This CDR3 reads CASKMDSSNQPQHF. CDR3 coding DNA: TGTGCCAGCAAAATGGACAGTAGCAATCAGCCCCAGCATTTT.

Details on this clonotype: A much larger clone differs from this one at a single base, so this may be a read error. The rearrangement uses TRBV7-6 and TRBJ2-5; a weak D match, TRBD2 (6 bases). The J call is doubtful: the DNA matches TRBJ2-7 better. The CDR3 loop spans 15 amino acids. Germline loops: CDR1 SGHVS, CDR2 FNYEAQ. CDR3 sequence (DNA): TGTGCCAGCAGCCAATTCGGGGGACTCCCCTACGAGCAGTACTTC. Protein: CASSQFGGLPYEQYF.

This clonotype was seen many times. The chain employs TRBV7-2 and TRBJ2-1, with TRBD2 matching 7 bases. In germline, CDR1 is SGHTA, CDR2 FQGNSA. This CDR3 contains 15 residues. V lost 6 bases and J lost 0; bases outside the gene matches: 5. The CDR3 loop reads CASRPAGYSYNEQFF. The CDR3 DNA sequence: TGTGCCAGCAGACCAGCGGGATACTCCTACAATGAGCAGTTCTTC.

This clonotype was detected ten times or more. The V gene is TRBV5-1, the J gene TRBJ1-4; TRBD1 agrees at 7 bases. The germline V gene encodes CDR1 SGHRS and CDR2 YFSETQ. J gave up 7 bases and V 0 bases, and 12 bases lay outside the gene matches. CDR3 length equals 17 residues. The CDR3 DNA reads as TGCGCCAGCAGCTTGGGACAGGGTGGCGCAGACGGTGAAAAACTGTTTTTT. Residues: CASSLGQGGADGEKLFF.